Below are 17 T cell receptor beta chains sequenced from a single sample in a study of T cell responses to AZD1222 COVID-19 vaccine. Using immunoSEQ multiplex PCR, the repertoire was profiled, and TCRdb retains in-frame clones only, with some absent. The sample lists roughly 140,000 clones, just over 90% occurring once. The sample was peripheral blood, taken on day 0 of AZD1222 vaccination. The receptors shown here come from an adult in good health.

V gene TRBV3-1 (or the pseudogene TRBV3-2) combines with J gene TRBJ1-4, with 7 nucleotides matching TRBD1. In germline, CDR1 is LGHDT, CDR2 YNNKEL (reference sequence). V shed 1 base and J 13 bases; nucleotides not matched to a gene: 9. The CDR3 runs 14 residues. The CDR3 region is CASSQGQGGDGLFF. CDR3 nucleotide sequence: TGTGCCAGCAGCCAAGGACAGGGTGGGGACGGACTGTTTTTT.

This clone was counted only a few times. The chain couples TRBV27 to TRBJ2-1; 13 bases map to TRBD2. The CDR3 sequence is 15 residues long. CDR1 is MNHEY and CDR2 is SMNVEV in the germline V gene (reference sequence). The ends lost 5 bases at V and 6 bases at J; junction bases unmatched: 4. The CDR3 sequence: CASSILAGGFNEQFF. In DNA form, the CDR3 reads TGTGCCAGCAGTATACTAGCGGGGGGGTTCAATGAGCAGTTCTTC.

The CDR3 DNA sequence: TGTGCCAGTAGCTTCTCAGGGGGCGCCGGGTACGAGCAGTACTTC. Amino acids: CASSFSGGAGYEQYF. The chain has TRBV19 and TRBJ2-7; 8 bases line up with TRBD1. Germline assignment: CDR1 LNHDA and CDR2 SQIVND (reference sequence). Germline trimming cut 6 bases from V and 4 bases from J; bases unmatched to any gene: 11. The CDR3 has 15 amino acids.

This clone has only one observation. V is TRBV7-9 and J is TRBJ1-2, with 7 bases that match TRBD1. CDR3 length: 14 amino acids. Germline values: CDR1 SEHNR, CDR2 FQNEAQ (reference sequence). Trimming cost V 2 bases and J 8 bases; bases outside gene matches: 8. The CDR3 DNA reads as TGTGCCAGCAGCTTAAGGGCAGGGGGTGAGGGCTACACCTTC. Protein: CASSLRAGGEGYTF.

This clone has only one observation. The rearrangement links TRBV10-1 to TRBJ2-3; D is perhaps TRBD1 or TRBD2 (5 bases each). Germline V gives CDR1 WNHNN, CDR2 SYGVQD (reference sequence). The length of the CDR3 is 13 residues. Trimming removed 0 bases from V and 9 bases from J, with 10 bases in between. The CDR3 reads CASSESGVWTQYF. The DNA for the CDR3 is TGCGCCAGCAGTGAGTCGGGGGTATGGACGCAGTATTTT.

The CDR3 spells CASSETIWGQETQYF. In nucleotides, the CDR3 is TGTGCCAGCAGTGAAACGATCTGGGGCCAAGAGACCCAGTACTTC. The chain has TRBV6-1 and TRBJ2-5; D is unresolved. V shed 2 bases and J shed 1 base, with 11 bases lying between them. The CDR3 spans 15 residues. Germline CDR1 MNHNS, CDR2 SASEGT.

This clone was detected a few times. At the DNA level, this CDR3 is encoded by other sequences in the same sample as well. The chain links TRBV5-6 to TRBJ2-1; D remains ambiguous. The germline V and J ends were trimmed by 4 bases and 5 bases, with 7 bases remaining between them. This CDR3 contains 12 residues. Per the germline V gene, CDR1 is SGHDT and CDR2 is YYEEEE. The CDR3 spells CASSLTDNEQFF. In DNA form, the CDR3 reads TGTGCCAGCAGCCTCACCGACAATGAGCAGTTCTTC.

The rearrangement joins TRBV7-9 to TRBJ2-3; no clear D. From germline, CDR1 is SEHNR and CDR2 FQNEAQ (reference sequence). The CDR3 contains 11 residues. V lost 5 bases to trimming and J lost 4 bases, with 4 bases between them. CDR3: CASSTPDTQYF. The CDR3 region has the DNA TGTGCCAGCAGCACCCCAGATACGCAGTATTTT. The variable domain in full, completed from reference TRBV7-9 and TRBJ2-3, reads DTGVSQNPRHKITKRGQNVTFRCDPISEHNRLYWYRQTLGQGPEFLTYFQNEAQLEKSRLLSDRFSAERPKGSFSTLEIQRTEQGDSAMYLCASSTPDTQYFGPGTRLTVL.

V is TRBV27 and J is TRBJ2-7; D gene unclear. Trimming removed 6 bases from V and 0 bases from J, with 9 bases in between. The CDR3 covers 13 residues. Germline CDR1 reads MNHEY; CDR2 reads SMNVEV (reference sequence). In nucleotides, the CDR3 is TGTGCCAGCAGCACTCAAGCCTCCTACGAGCAGTACTTC. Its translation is CASSTQASYEQYF.

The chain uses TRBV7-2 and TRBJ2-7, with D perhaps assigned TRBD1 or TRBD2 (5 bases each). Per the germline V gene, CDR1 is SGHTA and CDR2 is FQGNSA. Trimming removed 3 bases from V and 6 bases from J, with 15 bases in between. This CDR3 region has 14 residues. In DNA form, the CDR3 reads TGTGCCAGCAGCTTCAGCAACGGGGCTGGCGAGCAGTACTTC. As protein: CASSFSNGAGEQYF.

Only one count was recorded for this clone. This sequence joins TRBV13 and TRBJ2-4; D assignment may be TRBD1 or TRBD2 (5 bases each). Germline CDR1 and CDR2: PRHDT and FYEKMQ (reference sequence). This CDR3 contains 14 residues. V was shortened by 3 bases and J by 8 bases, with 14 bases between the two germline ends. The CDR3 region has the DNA TGTGCCAGCAGCTTCCCAGGGATGGAGGACATTCAGTACTTC. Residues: CASSFPGMEDIQYF.

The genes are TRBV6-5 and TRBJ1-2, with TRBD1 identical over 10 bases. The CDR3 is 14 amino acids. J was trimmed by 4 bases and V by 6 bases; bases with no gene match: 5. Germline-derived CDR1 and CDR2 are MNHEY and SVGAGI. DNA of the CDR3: TGTGCCAGCAGCCTTTGGGACAGGGGCTATGGCTACACCTTC. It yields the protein CASSLWDRGYGYTF.

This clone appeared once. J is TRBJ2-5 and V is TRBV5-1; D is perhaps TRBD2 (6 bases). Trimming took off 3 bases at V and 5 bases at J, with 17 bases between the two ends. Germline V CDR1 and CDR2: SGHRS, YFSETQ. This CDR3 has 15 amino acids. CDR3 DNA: TGCGCCAGCAGCTCAAGTTGGACTGCGGGGGAGACCCAGTACTTC. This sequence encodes CASSSSWTAGETQYF.

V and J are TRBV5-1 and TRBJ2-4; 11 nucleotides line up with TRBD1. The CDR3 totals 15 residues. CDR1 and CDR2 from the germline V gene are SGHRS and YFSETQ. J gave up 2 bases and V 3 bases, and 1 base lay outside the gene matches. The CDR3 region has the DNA TGCGCCAGCAGCTGGGACAGGGGGACCAAAAACATTCAGTACTTC. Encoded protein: CASSWDRGTKNIQYF.

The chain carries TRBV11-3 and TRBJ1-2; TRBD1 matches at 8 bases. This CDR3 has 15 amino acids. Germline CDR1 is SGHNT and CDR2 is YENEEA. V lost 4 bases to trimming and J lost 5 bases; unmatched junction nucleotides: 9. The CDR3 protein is CASSSDRAGGYGYTF. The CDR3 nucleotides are TGTGCCAGCAGCTCGGACAGGGCGGGAGGGTATGGCTACACCTTC.

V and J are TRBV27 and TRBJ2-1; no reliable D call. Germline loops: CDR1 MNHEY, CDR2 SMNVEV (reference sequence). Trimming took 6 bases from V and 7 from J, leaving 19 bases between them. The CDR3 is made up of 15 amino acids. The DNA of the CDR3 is TGTGCCAGCAGCCTACACGCCTCTCGGGCGAATGAGCAGTTCTTC. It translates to CASSLHASRANEQFF.

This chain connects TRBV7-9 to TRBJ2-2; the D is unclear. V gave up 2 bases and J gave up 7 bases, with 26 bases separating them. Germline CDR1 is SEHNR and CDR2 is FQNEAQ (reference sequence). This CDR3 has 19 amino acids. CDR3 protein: CASSLLIGDLPGFGGELFF. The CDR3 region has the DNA TGTGCCAGCAGCTTATTGATTGGTGACCTACCCGGCTTTGGCGGGGAGCTGTTTTTT.